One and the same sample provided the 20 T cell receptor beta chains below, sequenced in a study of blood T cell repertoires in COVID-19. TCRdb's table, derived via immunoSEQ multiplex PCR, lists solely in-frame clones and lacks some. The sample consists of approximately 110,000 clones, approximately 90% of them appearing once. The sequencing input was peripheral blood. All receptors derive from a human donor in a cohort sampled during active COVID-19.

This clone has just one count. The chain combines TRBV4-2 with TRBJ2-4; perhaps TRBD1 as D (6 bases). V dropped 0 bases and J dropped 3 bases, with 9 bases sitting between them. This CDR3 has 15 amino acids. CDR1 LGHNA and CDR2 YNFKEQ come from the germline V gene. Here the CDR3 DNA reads TGTGCCAGCAGCCAAGAAGACAGGTTCAAAAACATTCAGTACTTC. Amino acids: CASSQEDRFKNIQYF.

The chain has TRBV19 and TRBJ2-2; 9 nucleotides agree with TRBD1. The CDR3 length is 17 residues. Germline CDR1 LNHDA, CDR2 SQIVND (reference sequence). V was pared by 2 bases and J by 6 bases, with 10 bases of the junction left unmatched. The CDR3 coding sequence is TGTGCCAGTAGTATACGCTCCCCGGGACAGGGCGCCGGGGAGCTGTTTTTT. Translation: CASSIRSPGQGAGELFF.

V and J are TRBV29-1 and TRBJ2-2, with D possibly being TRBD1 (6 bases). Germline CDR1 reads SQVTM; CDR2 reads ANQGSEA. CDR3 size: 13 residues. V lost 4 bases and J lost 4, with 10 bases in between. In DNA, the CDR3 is TGCAGCGTTGCAGGGGTAGCCACCGGGGAGCTGTTTTTT. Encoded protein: CSVAGVATGELFF.

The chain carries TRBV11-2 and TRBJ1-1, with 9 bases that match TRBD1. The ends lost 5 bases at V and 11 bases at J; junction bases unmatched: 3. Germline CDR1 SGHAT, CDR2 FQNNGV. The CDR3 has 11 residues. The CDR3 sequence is CASSPGQGAFF. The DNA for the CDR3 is TGTGCCAGCAGCCCAGGACAGGGGGCTTTCTTT.

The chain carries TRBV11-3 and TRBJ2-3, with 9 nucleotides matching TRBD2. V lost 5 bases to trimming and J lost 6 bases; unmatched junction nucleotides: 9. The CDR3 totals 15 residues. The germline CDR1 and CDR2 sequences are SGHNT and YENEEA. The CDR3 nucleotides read TGTGCCAGCAGCCTTCTAGCGGGGCCCTCTGATACGCAGTATTTT. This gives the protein CASSLLAGPSDTQYF. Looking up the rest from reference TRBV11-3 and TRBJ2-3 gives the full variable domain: EAGVVQSPRYKIIEKKQPVAFWCNPISGHNTLYWYLQNLGQGPELLIRYENEEAVDDSQLPKDRFSAERLKGVDSTLKIQPAELGDSAVYLCASSLLAGPSDTQYFGPGTRLTVL.

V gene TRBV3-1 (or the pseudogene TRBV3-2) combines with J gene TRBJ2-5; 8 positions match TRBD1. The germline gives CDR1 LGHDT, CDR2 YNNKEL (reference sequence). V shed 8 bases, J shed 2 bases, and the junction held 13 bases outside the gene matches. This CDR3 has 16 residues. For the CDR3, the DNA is TGTGCCAGCGTTCCGACCGGGACAGGACGACAAGAGACCCAGTACTTC. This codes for CASVPTGTGRQETQYF.

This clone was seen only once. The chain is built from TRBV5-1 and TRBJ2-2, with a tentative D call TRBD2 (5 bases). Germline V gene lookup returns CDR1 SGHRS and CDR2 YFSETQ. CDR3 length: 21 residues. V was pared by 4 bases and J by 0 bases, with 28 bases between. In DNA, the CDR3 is TGCGCCAGCAGCCCGAGTTGGCCCAATGGCGGGCAGGCACCGAACACCGGGGAGCTGTTTTTT. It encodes CASSPSWPNGGQAPNTGELFF.

The CDR3 sequence: CASSPTASGANVLTF. The DNA for the CDR3 is TGTGCCAGCAGCCCGACAGCCTCTGGGGCCAACGTCCTGACTTTC. The rearrangement joins TRBV5-4 to TRBJ2-6; maybe TRBD1 (5 bases). The V end lost 4 bases, the J end lost 0 bases, and 8 bases lay between the germline ends. The CDR3 consists of 15 residues. In germline, CDR1 is SGHNT, CDR2 YYREEE (reference sequence).

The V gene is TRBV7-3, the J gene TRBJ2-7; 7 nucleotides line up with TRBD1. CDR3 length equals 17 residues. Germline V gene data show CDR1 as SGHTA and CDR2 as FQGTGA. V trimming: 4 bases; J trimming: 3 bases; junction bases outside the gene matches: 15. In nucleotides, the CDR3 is TGTGCCAGCAGCTCTCAATTTGGACAGGAGGCTTACTACGAGCAGTACTTC. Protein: CASSSQFGQEAYYEQYF.

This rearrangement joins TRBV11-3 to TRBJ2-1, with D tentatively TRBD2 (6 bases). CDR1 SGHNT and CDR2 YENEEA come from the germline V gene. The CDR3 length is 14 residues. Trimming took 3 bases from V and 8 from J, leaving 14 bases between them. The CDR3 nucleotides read TGTGCCAGCAGCTTGCCTAGCGATCCGGATGAGCAGTTCTTC. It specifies CASSLPSDPDEQFF. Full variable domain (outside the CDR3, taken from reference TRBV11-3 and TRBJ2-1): EAGVVQSPRYKIIEKKQPVAFWCNPISGHNTLYWYLQNLGQGPELLIRYENEEAVDDSQLPKDRFSAERLKGVDSTLKIQPAELGDSAVYLCASSLPSDPDEQFFGPGTRLTVL.

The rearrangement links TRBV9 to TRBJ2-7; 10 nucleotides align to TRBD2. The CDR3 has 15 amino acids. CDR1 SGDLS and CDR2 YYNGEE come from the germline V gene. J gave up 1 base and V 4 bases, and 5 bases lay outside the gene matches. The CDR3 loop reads CASSPSTSGSYEQYF. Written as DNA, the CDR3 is TGTGCCAGCAGCCCATCGACTAGCGGGTCCTACGAGCAGTACTTC.

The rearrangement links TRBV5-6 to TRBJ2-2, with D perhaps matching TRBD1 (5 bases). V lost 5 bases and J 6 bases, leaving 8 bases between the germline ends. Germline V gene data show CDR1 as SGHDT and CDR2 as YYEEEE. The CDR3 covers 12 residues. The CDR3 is CASSTGPGELFF. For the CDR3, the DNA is TGTGCCAGCAGTACAGGTCCCGGGGAGCTGTTTTTT.

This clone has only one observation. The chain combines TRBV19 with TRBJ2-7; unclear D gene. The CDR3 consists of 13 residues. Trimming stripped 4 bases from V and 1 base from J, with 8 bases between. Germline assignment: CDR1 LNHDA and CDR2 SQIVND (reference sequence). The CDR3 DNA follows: TGTGCCAGTAGTAGGGCCAGGTCCTACGAGCAGTACTTC. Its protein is CASSRARSYEQYF.

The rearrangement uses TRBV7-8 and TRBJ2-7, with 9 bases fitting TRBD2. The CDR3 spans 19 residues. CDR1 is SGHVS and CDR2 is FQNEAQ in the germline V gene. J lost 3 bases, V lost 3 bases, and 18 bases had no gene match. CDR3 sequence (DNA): TGTGCCAGCAGCTTCAGTACTGGCAGTGTAAGCGGGAGGAACTACGAGCAGTACTTC. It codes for CASSFSTGSVSGRNYEQYF.

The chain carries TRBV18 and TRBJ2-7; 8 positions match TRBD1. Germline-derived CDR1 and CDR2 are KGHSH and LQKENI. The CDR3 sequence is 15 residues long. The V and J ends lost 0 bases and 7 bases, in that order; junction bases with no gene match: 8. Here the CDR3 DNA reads TGTGCCAGCTCACCACCGACAGGGGCCCAGGGGGAGCAGTACTTC. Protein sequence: CASSPPTGAQGEQYF.

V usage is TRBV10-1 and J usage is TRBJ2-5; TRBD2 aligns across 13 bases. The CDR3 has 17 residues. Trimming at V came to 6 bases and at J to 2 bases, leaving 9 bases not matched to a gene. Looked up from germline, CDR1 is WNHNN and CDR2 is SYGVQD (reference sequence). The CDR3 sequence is CASRLLAGGPFQETQYF. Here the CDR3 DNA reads TGCGCCAGCAGGTTACTAGCGGGGGGGCCTTTTCAAGAGACCCAGTACTTC.

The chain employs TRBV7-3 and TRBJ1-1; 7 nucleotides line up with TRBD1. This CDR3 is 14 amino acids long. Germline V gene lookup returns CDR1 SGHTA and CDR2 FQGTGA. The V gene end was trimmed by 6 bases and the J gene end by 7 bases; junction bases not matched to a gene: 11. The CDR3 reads CASSEGALEGEAFF. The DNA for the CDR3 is TGTGCCAGCAGTGAGGGGGCGCTTGAAGGTGAAGCTTTCTTT.

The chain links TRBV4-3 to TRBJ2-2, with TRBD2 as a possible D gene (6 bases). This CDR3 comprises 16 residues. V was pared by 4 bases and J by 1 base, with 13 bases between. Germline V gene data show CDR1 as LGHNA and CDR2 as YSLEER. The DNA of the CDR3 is TGCGCCAGCAGCCGACAAACCGGGAGGAACACCGGGGAGCTGTTTTTT. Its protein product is CASSRQTGRNTGELFF.

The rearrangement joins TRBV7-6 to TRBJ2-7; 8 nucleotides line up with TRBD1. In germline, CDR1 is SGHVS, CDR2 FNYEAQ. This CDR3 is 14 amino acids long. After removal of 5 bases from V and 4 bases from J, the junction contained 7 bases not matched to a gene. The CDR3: CASSPGQELYEQYF. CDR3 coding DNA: TGTGCCAGCAGCCCGGGACAGGAACTTTACGAGCAGTACTTC.

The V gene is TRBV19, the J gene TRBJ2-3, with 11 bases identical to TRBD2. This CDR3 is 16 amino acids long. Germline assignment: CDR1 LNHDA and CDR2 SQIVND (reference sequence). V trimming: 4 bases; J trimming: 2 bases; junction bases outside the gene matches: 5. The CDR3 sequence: CASSTRLAGITDTQYF. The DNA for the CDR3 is TGTGCCAGTAGTACTCGACTAGCGGGGATCACAGATACGCAGTATTTT. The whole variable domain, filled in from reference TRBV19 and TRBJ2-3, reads DGGITQSPKYLFRKEGQNVTLSCEQNLNHDAMYWYRQDPGQGLRLIYYSQIVNDFQKGDIAEGYSVSREKKESFPLTVTSAQKNPTAFYLCASSTRLAGITDTQYFGPGTRLTVL.